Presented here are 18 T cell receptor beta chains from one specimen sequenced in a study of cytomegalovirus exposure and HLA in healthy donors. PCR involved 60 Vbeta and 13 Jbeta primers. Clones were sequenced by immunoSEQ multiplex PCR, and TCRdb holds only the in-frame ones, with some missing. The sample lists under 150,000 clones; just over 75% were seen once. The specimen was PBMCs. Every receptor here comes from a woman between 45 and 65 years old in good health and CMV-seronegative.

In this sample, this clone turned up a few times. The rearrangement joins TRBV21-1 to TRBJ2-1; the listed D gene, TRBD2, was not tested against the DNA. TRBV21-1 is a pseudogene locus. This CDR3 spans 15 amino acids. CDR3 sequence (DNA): TGTGCCAGCAGTATTAGCGGGAGCTCCTACAATGAGCAGTTCTTC. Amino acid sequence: CASSISGSSYNEQFF.

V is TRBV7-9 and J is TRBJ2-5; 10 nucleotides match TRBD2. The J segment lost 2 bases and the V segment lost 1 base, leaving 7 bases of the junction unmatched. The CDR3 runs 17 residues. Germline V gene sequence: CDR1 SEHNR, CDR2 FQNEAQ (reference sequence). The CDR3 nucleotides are TGTGCCAGCAGCTTAGGGCAAAGCGGGAGGGATCAAGAGACCCAGTACTTC. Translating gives CASSLGQSGRDQETQYF.

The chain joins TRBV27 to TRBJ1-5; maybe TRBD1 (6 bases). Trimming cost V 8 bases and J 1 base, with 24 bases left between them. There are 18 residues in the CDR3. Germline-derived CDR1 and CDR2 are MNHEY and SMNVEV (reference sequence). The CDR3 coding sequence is TGTGCCAGCGCGAGAAAAGGGTTCGGGACACAGAGCAATCAGCCCCAGCATTTT. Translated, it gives CASARKGFGTQSNQPQHF.

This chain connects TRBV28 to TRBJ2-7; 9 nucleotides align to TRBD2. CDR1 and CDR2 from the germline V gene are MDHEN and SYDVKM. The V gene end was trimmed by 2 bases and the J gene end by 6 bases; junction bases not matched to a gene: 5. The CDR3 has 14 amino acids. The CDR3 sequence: CASSLVSGRREQYF. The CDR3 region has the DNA TGTGCCAGCAGTTTAGTTAGCGGGAGACGCGAGCAGTACTTC.

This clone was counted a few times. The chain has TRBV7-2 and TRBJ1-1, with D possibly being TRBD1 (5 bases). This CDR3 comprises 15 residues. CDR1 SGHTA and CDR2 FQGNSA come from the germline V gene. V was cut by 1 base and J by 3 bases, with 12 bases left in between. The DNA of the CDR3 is TGTGCCAGCAGCTTAGATTTTGGGGGGGACACTGAAGCTTTCTTT. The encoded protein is CASSLDFGGDTEAFF.

DNA for the CDR3: TGTGCCACCCAACTCGGGACAGGGGACGCGCAGTACTTC. It yields the protein CATQLGTGDAQYF. J is TRBJ2-7 and V is TRBV19, with 10 nucleotides matching TRBD1. V trimming: 10 bases; J trimming: 9 bases; junction bases outside the gene matches: 12. The germline V gene encodes CDR1 LNHDA and CDR2 SQIVND (reference sequence). CDR3 length equals 13 residues.

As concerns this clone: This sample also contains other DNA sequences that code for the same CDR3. The CDR3 nucleotides are TGCAGCGTGGCGACGGGGATGAGTGGCTGGGCCTACGAGCAGTACTTC. This translates into CSVATGMSGWAYEQYF. The rearrangement joins TRBV29-1 to TRBJ2-7, with D maybe TRBD2 (5 bases). Trimming pared 6 bases from V and 2 bases from J, leaving 23 bases between. This CDR3 is 16 amino acids long. Germline V lookup: CDR1 SQVTM, CDR2 ANQGSEA.

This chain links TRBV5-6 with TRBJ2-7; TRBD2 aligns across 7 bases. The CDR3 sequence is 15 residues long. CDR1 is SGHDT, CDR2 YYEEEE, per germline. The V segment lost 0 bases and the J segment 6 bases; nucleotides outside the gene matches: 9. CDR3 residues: CASSLGVSGILEQYF. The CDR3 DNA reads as TGTGCCAGCAGCTTGGGGGTAAGCGGGATCCTCGAGCAGTACTTC.

CDR3 loop: CASSQALDRGFAYEQYF. As DNA, the CDR3 is TGTGCCAGCAGCCAAGCCCTTGACAGGGGGTTTGCCTACGAGCAGTACTTC. The chain joins TRBV5-6 to TRBJ2-7, with TRBD1 matching 9 bases. Germline CDR1 SGHDT, CDR2 YYEEEE. V was pared by 4 bases and J by 2 bases, with 13 bases of the junction left unmatched. This CDR3 is built from 17 residues.

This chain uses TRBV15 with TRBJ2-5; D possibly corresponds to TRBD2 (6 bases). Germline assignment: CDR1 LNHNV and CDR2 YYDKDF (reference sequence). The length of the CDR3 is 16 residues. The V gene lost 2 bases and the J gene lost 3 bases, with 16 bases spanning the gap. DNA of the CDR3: TGTGCCACCAGCAGATTCACCGGGACTGGAGAAGAGACCCAGTACTTC. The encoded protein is CATSRFTGTGEETQYF.

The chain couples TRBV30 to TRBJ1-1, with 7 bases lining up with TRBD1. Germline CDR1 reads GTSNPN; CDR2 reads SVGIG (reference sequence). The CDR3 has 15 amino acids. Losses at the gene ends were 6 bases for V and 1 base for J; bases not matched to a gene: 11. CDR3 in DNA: TGTGCCTGTTTTCAAGGGGGACAGTCGAACACTGAAGCTTTCTTT. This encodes CACFQGGQSNTEAFF. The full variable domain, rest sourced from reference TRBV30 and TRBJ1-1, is SQTIHQWPATLVQPVGSPLSLECTVEGTSNPNLYWYRQAAGRGLQLLFYSVGIGQISSEVPQNLSASRPQDRQFILSSKKLLLSDSGFYLCACFQGGQSNTEAFFGQGTRLTVV.

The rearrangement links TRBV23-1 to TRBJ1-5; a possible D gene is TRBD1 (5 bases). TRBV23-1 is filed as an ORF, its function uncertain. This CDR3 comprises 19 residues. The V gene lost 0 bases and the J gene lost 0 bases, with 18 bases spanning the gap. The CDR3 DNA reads TGCGCCAGCAGTCAATCGGGTTCCACAGGACGCTATAGCAATCAGCCCCAGCATTTT. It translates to CASSQSGSTGRYSNQPQHF.

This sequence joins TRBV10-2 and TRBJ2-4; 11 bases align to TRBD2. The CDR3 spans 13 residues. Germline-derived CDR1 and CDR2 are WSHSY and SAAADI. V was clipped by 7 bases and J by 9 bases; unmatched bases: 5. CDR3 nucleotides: TGCGCCAGCAATAGCGGGAGGGTAGGCATTCAGTACTTC. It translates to CASNSGRVGIQYF.

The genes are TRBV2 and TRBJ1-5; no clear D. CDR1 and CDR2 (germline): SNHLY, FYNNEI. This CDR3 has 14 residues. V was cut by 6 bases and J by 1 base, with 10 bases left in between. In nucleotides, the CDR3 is TGTGCCAGCAGATGGACGGGAAGCAATCAGCCCCAGCATTTT. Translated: CASRWTGSNQPQHF.

CDR3 sequence reads: CASSARLAGTGELFF. The CDR3 DNA sequence: TGTGCCAGCAGTGCTAGACTAGCGGGGACCGGGGAGCTGTTTTTT. The rearrangement uses TRBV28 and TRBJ2-2; the match to TRBD2 covers 11 bases. The CDR3 spans 15 residues. Trimming cost V 5 bases and J 5 bases; bases outside gene matches: 4. CDR1 MDHEN and CDR2 SYDVKM come from the germline V gene.

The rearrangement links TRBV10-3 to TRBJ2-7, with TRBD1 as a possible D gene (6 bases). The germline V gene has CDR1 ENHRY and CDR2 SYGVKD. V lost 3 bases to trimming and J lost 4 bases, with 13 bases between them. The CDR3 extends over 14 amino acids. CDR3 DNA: TGTGCCATCAGTGACACCGGGACACAATACGAGCAGTACGTC. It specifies CAISDTGTQYEQYV.

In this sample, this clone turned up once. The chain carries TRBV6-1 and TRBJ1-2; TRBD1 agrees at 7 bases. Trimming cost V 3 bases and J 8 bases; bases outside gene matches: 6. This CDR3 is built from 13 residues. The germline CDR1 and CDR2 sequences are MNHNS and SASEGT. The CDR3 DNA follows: TGTGCCAGCAGTGATCTTTCGACAGGGGGCTACACCTTC. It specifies CASSDLSTGGYTF.

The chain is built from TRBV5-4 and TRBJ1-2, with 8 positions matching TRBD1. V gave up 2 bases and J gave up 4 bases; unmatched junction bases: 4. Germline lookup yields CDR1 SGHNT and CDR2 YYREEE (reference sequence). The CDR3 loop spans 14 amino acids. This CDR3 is CASSFQGAIYGYTF. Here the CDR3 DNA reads TGTGCCAGCAGCTTCCAGGGGGCGATCTATGGCTACACCTTC.